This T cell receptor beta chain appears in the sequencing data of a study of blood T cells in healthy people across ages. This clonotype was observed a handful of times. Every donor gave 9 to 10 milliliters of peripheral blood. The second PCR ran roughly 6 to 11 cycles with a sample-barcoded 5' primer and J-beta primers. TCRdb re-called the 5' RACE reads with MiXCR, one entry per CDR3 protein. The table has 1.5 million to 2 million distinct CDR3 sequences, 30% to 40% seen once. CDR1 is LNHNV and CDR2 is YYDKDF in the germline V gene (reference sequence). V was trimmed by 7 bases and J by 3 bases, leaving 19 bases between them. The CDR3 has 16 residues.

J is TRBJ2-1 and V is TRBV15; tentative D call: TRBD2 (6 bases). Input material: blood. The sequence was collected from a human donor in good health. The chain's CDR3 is CATTGGNPQNYNEQFF. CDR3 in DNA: TGTGCCACCACCGGAGGGAACCCCCAAAACTACAATGAGCAGTTCTTC.